These 19 T cell receptor beta chains share one sample of origin, sequenced in a study of T cell responses to AZD1222 COVID-19 vaccine. TCRdb's table, derived via immunoSEQ multiplex PCR, lists solely in-frame clones and lacks some. This sample has 150,000 to 200,000 clones, with less than 95% found just once. This specimen was peripheral blood, taken on day 0 of AZD1222 vaccination. The receptors derive from an adult in good health.

This chain uses TRBV18 with TRBJ1-5; D not certain. Trimming removed 3 bases from V and 1 base from J, with 10 bases in between. There are 15 residues in the CDR3. CDR1 is KGHSH and CDR2 is LQKENI in the germline V gene. CDR3 region: CASSPTELSNQPQHF. CDR3 DNA sequence: TGTGCCAGCTCACCTACAGAGCTCAGCAATCAGCCCCAGCATTTT.

The chain combines TRBV9 with TRBJ1-1; D unresolved. The V gene's germline CDR1 is SGDLS and CDR2 YYNGEE. The CDR3 is 13 residues long. Between the trimmed V and J ends, which lost 0 bases and 2 bases, there was a span of 5 bases. The CDR3 sequence is CASSVDTNTEAFF. CDR3 bases: TGTGCCAGCAGCGTAGACACAAACACTGAAGCTTTCTTT.

The chain combines TRBV9 with TRBJ1-2, with 7 bases lining up with TRBD1. V lost 4 bases, J lost 4 bases, and 7 bases stayed unmatched. CDR1 is SGDLS, CDR2 YYNGEE, per germline. There are 14 residues in the CDR3. The CDR3 nucleotides read TGTGCCAGCAGCATCAGCGACAGGGTCTATGGCTACACCTTC. Its protein is CASSISDRVYGYTF.

This sequence joins TRBV19 and TRBJ2-5, with D possibly TRBD2 on 6 matching bases. V gave up 9 bases and J gave up 9 bases, with 17 bases separating them. This CDR3 contains 12 residues. Germline-derived CDR1 and CDR2 are LNHDA and SQIVND (reference sequence). The CDR3 nucleotides read TGTGCCAGCCGACATATGGGGGGACCCCAGTACTTC. It is translated as CASRHMGGPQYF. Full variable domain (remainder filled in from reference TRBV19 and TRBJ2-5): DGGITQSPKYLFRKEGQNVTLSCEQNLNHDAMYWYRQDPGQGLRLIYYSQIVNDFQKGDIAEGYSVSREKKESFPLTVTSAQKNPTAFYLCASRHMGGPQYFGPGTRLLVL.

The chain employs TRBV10-3 and TRBJ1-1, with D hard to call. Trimming pared 3 bases from V and 3 bases from J, leaving 8 bases between. The CDR3 length is 13 residues. Germline V gives CDR1 ENHRY, CDR2 SYGVKD. As DNA, the CDR3 is TGTGCCATCAGTGAAGGTCTTGACACTGAAGCTTTCTTT. It translates to CAISEGLDTEAFF.

This rearrangement joins TRBV5-1 to TRBJ1-3; D remains ambiguous. Germline loops: CDR1 SGHRS, CDR2 YFSETQ. Trimming took off 5 bases at V and 1 base at J, with 13 bases between the two ends. This CDR3 is built from 15 residues. DNA of the CDR3: TGCGCCAGCAGAGCCTGGCCTAATTCTGGAAACACCATATATTTT. Translated: CASRAWPNSGNTIYF.

In this sample, this clone turned up once. The chain carries TRBV6-2 or TRBV6-3 and TRBJ2-2, with D perhaps given as TRBD1 or TRBD2 (6 bases each). The CDR3 extends over 16 amino acids. V was trimmed by 5 bases and J by 2 bases, leaving 15 bases between them. The germline V gene encodes CDR1 MNHEY and CDR2 SVGEGT. CDR3 region: CASSARRGQNTGELFF. CDR3 nucleotide sequence: TGTGCCAGCAGTGCCCGGAGGGGACAAAACACCGGGGAGCTGTTTTTT.

DNA of the CDR3: TGTGCCAGCAGCAAAACTAGCGGGGGAGCCTACGAGCAGTACTTC. Translating gives CASSKTSGGAYEQYF. The V call is TRBV6-5, the J call TRBJ2-7; 11 nucleotides line up with TRBD2. CDR1 and CDR2 (germline): MNHEY, SVGAGI. Trimming at V came to 6 bases and at J to 2 bases, leaving 6 bases not matched to a gene. The CDR3 covers 15 residues.

This clone was seen more than once but under ten times. This chain links TRBV30 with TRBJ2-7; TRBD1 aligns across 7 bases. CDR3 length: 15 residues. The V gene end was trimmed by 8 bases and the J gene end by 6 bases; junction bases not matched to a gene: 19. Germline V lookup: CDR1 GTSNPN, CDR2 SVGIG (reference sequence). CDR3 DNA: TGTGCCGGACGACAGGGAAGGGGTTTCAAGGCCGAGCAGTACTTC. Encoded protein: CAGRQGRGFKAEQYF.

This clone was picked up a small number of times. J is TRBJ1-6 and V is TRBV15; 12 positions match TRBD1. CDR1 is LNHNV and CDR2 is YYDKDF in the germline V gene (reference sequence). V lost 1 base to trimming and J lost 9 bases; unmatched junction nucleotides: 4. The CDR3 extends over 16 amino acids. CDR3 loop: CATSRAGTGGISPLHF. Written as DNA, the CDR3 is TGTGCCACCAGCAGAGCCGGGACAGGGGGCATTTCACCCCTCCACTTT.

A word on this clone: The same CDR3 can be traced to other DNA sequences in this sample. The V call is TRBV3-1 (or the pseudogene TRBV3-2), the J call TRBJ1-2; TRBD1 might be the D (6 bases). This CDR3 has 14 amino acids. Germline V gene data show CDR1 as LGHDT and CDR2 as YNNKEL (reference sequence). V was cut by 4 bases and J by 2 bases, with 11 bases left in between. The CDR3 DNA follows: TGTGCCAGCAGCCCGAGACAGGCAAACTATGGCTACACCTTC. This codes for CASSPRQANYGYTF.

This clone has more than one count but fewer than ten. The chain carries TRBV6-4 and TRBJ1-2, with D unresolved. CDR3 length: 11 residues. Germline V gene lookup returns CDR1 MRHNA and CDR2 SNTAGT. CDR3 in DNA: TGTTCTACCATTTCGAACTATGGCTACACCTTC. Amino acids: CSTISNYGYTF.

About this clone itself: One junction end disagrees with the germline gene, perhaps due to a read error. V gene TRBV6-1 combines with J gene TRBJ2-5; 13 bases match TRBD2. Looked up from germline, CDR1 is MNHNS and CDR2 is SASEGT. The CDR3 runs 16 residues. The CDR3 bases are TGTGCCAGGAGTGGGTGGGGACTAGCGGGGTTGGAGACCCAGTACTTC. It encodes CARSGWGLAGLETQYF.

The V and J genes are TRBV7-2 and TRBJ1-1; D might be TRBD1 (5 bases). The CDR3 has 14 residues. Germline V lookup: CDR1 SGHTA, CDR2 FQGNSA. V was trimmed by 1 base and J by 6 bases, leaving 12 bases between them. CDR3 sequence: CASSLDSGRPEAFF. As DNA, the CDR3 is TGTGCCAGCAGCTTAGATTCAGGGCGCCCTGAAGCTTTCTTT.

This chain joins TRBV5-1 and TRBJ2-3, with D perhaps assigned TRBD1 or TRBD2 (5 bases each). Germline CDR1 is SGHRS and CDR2 is YFSETQ. Trimming cost V 4 bases and J 3 bases, with 18 bases left between them. This CDR3 has 16 amino acids. CDR3 region: CASSPLPGASTDTQYF. For the CDR3, the DNA is TGCGCCAGCAGCCCTTTACCCGGGGCCTCAACAGATACGCAGTATTTT.

V and J are TRBV7-9 and TRBJ2-3; TRBD2 matches 8 bases. Germline CDR1 SEHNR, CDR2 FQNEAQ (reference sequence). Germline trimming cut 5 bases from V and 2 bases from J; bases unmatched to any gene: 15. The length of the CDR3 is 18 residues. CDR3 sequence: CASSLVVRGGLDTDTQYF. CDR3 nucleotides: TGTGCCAGCAGCCTAGTCGTTCGGGGGGGTCTTGACACAGATACGCAGTATTTT. The full variable domain, completed using reference TRBV7-9 and TRBJ2-3, is DTGVSQNPRHKITKRGQNVTFRCDPISEHNRLYWYRQTLGQGPEFLTYFQNEAQLEKSRLLSDRFSAERPKGSFSTLEIQRTEQGDSAMYLCASSLVVRGGLDTDTQYFGPGTRLTVL.

In nucleotides, the CDR3 is TGCGCCAGCAGCTTGGGGCCGGAAAACTATGGCTACACCTTC. It yields the protein CASSLGPENYGYTF. The chain recombines TRBV5-1 with TRBJ1-2; D ambiguous. The V and J ends lost 0 bases and 2 bases respectively, with 8 bases between them. The CDR3 has 14 amino acids. Per the germline V gene, CDR1 is SGHRS and CDR2 is YFSETQ.

The chain uses TRBV2 and TRBJ2-1; 12 bases map to TRBD2. Losses at the gene ends were 6 bases for V and 4 bases for J; bases not matched to a gene: 4. This CDR3 has 15 residues. Germline V CDR1 and CDR2: SNHLY, FYNNEI. CDR3 sequence reads: CASRAGLAGYNEQFF. The CDR3 DNA is TGTGCCAGCAGGGCGGGACTAGCGGGTTACAATGAGCAGTTCTTC.

The gene calls are TRBV6-6 and TRBJ2-5; D may correspond to TRBD1 or TRBD2 (7 bases each). The CDR3 spans 14 residues. Germline assignment: CDR1 MNHNY and CDR2 SVGAGI (reference sequence). Trimming pared 5 bases from V and 4 bases from J, leaving 14 bases between. CDR3 loop: CASSEGGDRETQYF. CDR3 in DNA: TGTGCCAGCAGTGAGGGGGGGGACAGAGAGACCCAGTACTTC.